This TCR beta chain appears in the sequencing data of a study of T cell changes during pregnancy in multiple sclerosis. This CDR3 has 13 residues. Germline CDR1 SQVTM, CDR2 ANQGSEA. V was clipped by 6 bases and J by 2 bases, with 14 bases between them. The method was immunoSEQ multiplex PCR; TCRdb's version includes in-frame clones alone and lacks a portion of them. The sample lists approximately 38,000 clones, more than 85% occurring once. This clonotype was obtained from a female donor with multiple sclerosis, enrolled in a pregnancy study. V is TRBV29-1 and J is TRBJ2-7; weak D call: TRBD1 (6 bases). Sequenced material: CD8+ T cells from peripheral blood mononuclear cells, taken in the third trimester of pregnancy. CDR3 coding DNA: TGCAGCGTCGAACAGGGAAACCCCTACGAGCAGTACTTC. This codes for CSVEQGNPYEQYF.